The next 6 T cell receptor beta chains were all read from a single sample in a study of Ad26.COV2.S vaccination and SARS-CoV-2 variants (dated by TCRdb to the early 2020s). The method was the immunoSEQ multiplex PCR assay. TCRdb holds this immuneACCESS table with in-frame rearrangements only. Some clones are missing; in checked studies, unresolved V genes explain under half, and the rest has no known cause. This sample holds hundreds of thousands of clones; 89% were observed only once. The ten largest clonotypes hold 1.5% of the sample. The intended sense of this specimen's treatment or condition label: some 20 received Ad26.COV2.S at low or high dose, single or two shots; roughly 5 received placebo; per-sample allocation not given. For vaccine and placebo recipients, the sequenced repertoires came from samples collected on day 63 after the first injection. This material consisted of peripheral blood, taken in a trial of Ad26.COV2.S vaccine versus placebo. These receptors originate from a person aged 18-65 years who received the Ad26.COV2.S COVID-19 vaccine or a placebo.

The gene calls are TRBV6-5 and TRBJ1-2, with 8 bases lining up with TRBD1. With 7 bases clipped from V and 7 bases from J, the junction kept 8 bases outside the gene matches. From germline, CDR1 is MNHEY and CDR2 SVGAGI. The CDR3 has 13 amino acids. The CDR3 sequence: CASNSGTGFGYTF. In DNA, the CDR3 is TGTGCCAGCAACTCCGGGACAGGCTTTGGCTACACCTTC.

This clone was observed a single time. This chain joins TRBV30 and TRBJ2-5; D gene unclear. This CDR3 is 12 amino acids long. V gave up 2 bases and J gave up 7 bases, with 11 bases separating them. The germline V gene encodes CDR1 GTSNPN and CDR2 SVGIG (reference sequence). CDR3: CAWSPGPMTQYF. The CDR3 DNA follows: TGTGCCTGGAGTCCCGGGCCGATGACCCAGTACTTC.

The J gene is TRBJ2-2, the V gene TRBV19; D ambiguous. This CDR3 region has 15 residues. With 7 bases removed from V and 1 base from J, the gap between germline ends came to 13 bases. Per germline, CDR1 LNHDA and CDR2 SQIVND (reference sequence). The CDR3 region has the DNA TGTGCCAGTAACCCTCGAGCGCAGAACACCGGGGAGCTGTTTTTT. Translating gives CASNPRAQNTGELFF.

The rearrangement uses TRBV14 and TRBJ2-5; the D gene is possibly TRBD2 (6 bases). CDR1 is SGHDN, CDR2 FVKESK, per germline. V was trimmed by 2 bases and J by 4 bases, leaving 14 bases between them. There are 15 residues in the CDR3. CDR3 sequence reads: CASSQLGGVRETQYF. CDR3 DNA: TGTGCCAGCAGCCAACTGGGGGGAGTCAGAGAGACCCAGTACTTC.

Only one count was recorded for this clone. The CDR3 DNA sequence: TGTGCCAGCAGCCAAGTTCTCGCAGCACGTTCACCCCTCCACTTT. Amino acid sequence: CASSQVLAARSPLHF. The chain joins TRBV14 to TRBJ1-6; no reliable D call. V lost 1 base and J 9 bases, leaving 13 bases between the germline ends. Germline values: CDR1 SGHDN, CDR2 FVKESK. CDR3 length: 15 amino acids.

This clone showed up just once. In DNA form, the CDR3 reads TGTGCCAGCAGTTCCCGGGGACAGGGGAATACTGAAGCTTTCTTT. The encoded protein is CASSSRGQGNTEAFF. The chain is built from TRBV2 and TRBJ1-1; 10 bases fit TRBD1. The CDR3 spans 15 residues. Per the germline V gene, CDR1 is SNHLY and CDR2 is FYNNEI. V was clipped by 5 bases and J by 5 bases; unmatched bases: 8.